These T cell receptor beta chains were read from a single sample in a study of shared clonotypes between healthy human individuals. The repertoire was sequenced with immunoSEQ multiplex PCR; TCRdb's copy has only in-frame clones and lacks some. The data hold around 550,000 clones, with 90% to 96% observed a single time. Sequenced: naive CD4+ T cells sorted from blood. The receptor source for this set is a woman aged 25-40 years in good health. The conserved cysteine and the conserved F or W are not part of the CDR3 here. For some rows the clone size is stated as once, few or many, or as a class when expanded; others skip it.

>TRBJ2-7|TRBV21-1|NA
ASSKGAVELSYEQY
>TRBJ2-7|TRBV10-3|NA
AISESRAGAPYEQY
>TRBJ1-5|TRBV11-2|NA
ASSSRYRDINSNQPQH
>TRBJ2-4|TRBV5-4|NA
ASSLGSPIVAKNIQY
>TRBJ2-3|TRBV15|NA
ATSRGQGARTDTQY
>TRBJ2-1|TRBV28|NA
ASSPTLAGGNNEQF
>TRBJ1-1|TRBV29-1|NA
SVTGQPGTEAF
>TRBJ2-7|TRBV28|NA
ASSQGPYEQY
>TRBJ2-1|TRBV29-1|NA
SVEGTSGKWNEQF
>TRBJ1-1|TRBV7-9|once
ASTYPPVAEAF
>TRBJ1-2|TRBV27|NA
ASSSTGAVGGYT
>TRBJ2-5|TRBV11-2|NA
ASSKSKTSGSGETQY
>TRBJ2-1|TRBV18|NA
ASSRLAGDTYNEQF
>TRBJ2-7|TRBV28|NA
ASSLGLAGGREQY
>TRBJ2-7|TRBV27|once
ATKKTGYSSYEQY